Here is one T cell receptor beta chain with its context. The data belong to a study of blood T cell repertoires in COVID-19. In the study overall: PBMCs, B-cell-depleted T cells, or T cells were the source of the cDNA or gDNA that made up the material.

Germline V gene sequence: CDR1 SNHLY, CDR2 FYNNEI. Deletions cut 1 base from V and 1 base from J, with 10 bases between. CDR3 length equals 15 residues. Measured with immunoSEQ multiplex PCR; TCRdb has only the in-frame clones, and not every one. This table holds fewer than 150,000 clones, 80% to 90% found once. Source material: peripheral blood. This sequence joins TRBV2 and TRBJ1-1; the D is unclear. This TCR was recovered from a woman older than 75 with acute or convalescent COVID-19. The CDR3 bases are TGTGCCAGCAGTGAAGAATATCGGGGGAACACTGAAGCTTTCTTT. Translated, it gives CASSEEYRGNTEAFF.